This T cell receptor beta chain was sequenced during a study of blood T cell repertoires in COVID-19. Trimming at V came to 4 bases and at J to 5 bases, leaving 8 bases not matched to a gene. The CDR3 totals 16 residues. Germline CDR1 is MNHEY and CDR2 is SVGAGI. Assay used: immunoSEQ multiplex PCR; TCRdb lists only in-frame clones, some missing. The table lists around 260,000 clones, around 87% of them singletons, with less than 4% in the top ten. The chain couples TRBV6-5 to TRBJ2-3, with TRBD2 matching over 11 bases. Input material: peripheral blood. This receptor was taken from a young man with active or convalescent COVID-19. The CDR3 reads CASSFASGGNGDTQYF. As DNA, the CDR3 is TGTGCCAGCAGTTTCGCTAGCGGGGGGAACGGAGATACGCAGTATTTT.